Presented here are 15 T cell receptor beta chains from one specimen sequenced in a study of radiotherapy plus CTLA-4 blockade in lung cancer. Generated by immunoSEQ multiplex PCR, the TCRdb table keeps only in-frame clones and is missing some. Of about 88,000 clones in the sample, 72% were seen once. This sample comprised peripheral blood, obtained from a patient treated with radiotherapy plus ipilimumab. Source of these receptors: a human donor with non-small cell lung cancer that progressed on radiotherapy plus ipilimumab.

This clone has a single count. This chain joins TRBV7-6 and TRBJ2-1; 12 nucleotides agree with TRBD1. The V gene's germline CDR1 is SGHVS and CDR2 FNYEAQ. This CDR3 comprises 16 residues. V shed 1 base and J 8 bases; nucleotides not matched to a gene: 6. CDR3 sequence: CASSLEGGQGADEQFF. DNA of the CDR3: TGTGCCAGCAGCTTAGAGGGGGGACAGGGGGCAGATGAGCAGTTCTTC.

The V and J genes are TRBV2 and TRBJ2-1; 8 bases are a match to TRBD1. The CDR3 runs 14 residues. V shed 7 bases and J 5 bases; nucleotides not matched to a gene: 7. Germline V gene data show CDR1 as SNHLY and CDR2 as FYNNEI. The CDR3 here is CASNTGTGDNEQFF. The DNA of the CDR3 is TGTGCCAGCAATACCGGGACAGGTGACAATGAGCAGTTCTTC.

CDR3 DNA sequence: TGTGCCAGCAGCCAAGGAAGCGGCTCGGAGGCGGATGAGCAGTTCTTC. This translates into CASSQGSGSEADEQFF. V and J are TRBV4-2 and TRBJ2-1; D might be TRBD2 (5 bases). Germline values: CDR1 LGHNA, CDR2 YNFKEQ. This CDR3 is 16 amino acids long. V was clipped by 1 base and J by 8 bases, with 18 bases between them.

The chain couples TRBV7-3 to TRBJ2-1; 9 bases match TRBD2. This CDR3 is built from 17 residues. CDR1 and CDR2 (germline): SGHTA, FQGTGA. J gave up 0 bases and V 5 bases, and 8 bases lay outside the gene matches. The CDR3 protein is CASSQSSGDASYNEQFF. CDR3 bases: TGTGCCAGCAGCCAGTCTAGCGGGGATGCCTCCTACAATGAGCAGTTCTTC.

V usage is TRBV28 and J usage is TRBJ1-2, with D possibly TRBD1 on 6 matching bases. V gave up 5 bases and J gave up 1 base, with 8 bases separating them. Germline loops: CDR1 MDHEN, CDR2 SYDVKM. The length of the CDR3 is 13 residues. The CDR3 loop reads CASSGTFNYGYTF. CDR3 DNA: TGTGCCAGCAGTGGGACATTTAACTATGGCTACACCTTC.

There are a few counts of this clone. The chain couples TRBV11-2 to TRBJ2-7, with 10 bases aligning to TRBD1. The trim removed 5 bases at V and 2 bases at J, leaving 6 bases unmatched. The CDR3 is 15 amino acids. Germline V gene lookup returns CDR1 SGHAT and CDR2 FQNNGV. DNA for the CDR3: TGTGCCAGCAGCCCAGGACAGGGGGATCCCTACGAGCAGTACTTC. Protein sequence: CASSPGQGDPYEQYF.

The chain links TRBV15 to TRBJ2-7; the D gene is possibly TRBD2 (5 bases). Germline V gives CDR1 LNHNV, CDR2 YYDKDF (reference sequence). The CDR3 is made up of 15 amino acids. V lost 0 bases, J lost 3 bases, and 12 bases lay in between. The CDR3 coding sequence is TGTGCCACCAGCAGAGAGATGCGGGTAGTCTACGAGCAGTACTTC. Translation gives CATSREMRVVYEQYF.

V usage is TRBV7-2 and J usage is TRBJ2-4; D assignment may be TRBD1 or TRBD2 (5 bases each). The CDR3 loop spans 14 amino acids. Trimming left V 5 bases short and J 0 bases short, with 8 bases between. The germline V gene has CDR1 SGHTA and CDR2 FQGNSA. The chain's CDR3 is CASSPRGAKNIQYF. The DNA for the CDR3 is TGTGCCAGCAGCCCGAGGGGAGCCAAAAACATTCAGTACTTC.

The gene calls are TRBV11-2 and TRBJ2-7; no definite D call. With 1 base removed from V and 4 bases from J, the gap between germline ends came to 5 bases. Germline CDR1 is SGHAT and CDR2 is FQNNGV. The CDR3 loop spans 12 amino acids. CDR3 bases: TGTGCCAGCAGCTTAGGGGCGTACGAGCAGTACTTC. It translates to CASSLGAYEQYF.

This clone came up a few times. The chain joins TRBV5-1 to TRBJ1-6; tentative D call: TRBD1 (5 bases). V dropped 9 bases and J dropped 9 bases, with 16 bases sitting between them. The CDR3 consists of 13 residues. The germline CDR1 and CDR2 sequences are SGHRS and YFSETQ. CDR3 DNA sequence: TGCGCCACCCAGCTTGGGACGGGTTCACCCCTCCACTTT. Its translation: CATQLGTGSPLHF.

The V call is TRBV5-1, the J call TRBJ2-7, with TRBD2 as a possible D gene (5 bases). The V and J ends lost 3 bases and 2 bases respectively, with 12 bases between them. The CDR3 spans 14 residues. Germline V gives CDR1 SGHRS, CDR2 YFSETQ. Here the CDR3 reads CASSSDSLAYEQYF. The CDR3 region has the DNA TGCGCCAGCAGCTCGGACTCCCTTGCCTACGAGCAGTACTTC.

The chain uses TRBV6-6 and TRBJ1-4; perhaps TRBD1 as D (5 bases). The CDR3 has 14 residues. Germline V gene sequence: CDR1 MNHNY, CDR2 SVGAGI (reference sequence). V lost 7 bases and J lost 7, with 16 bases in between. The CDR3: CASTLTAGTEKLFF. The CDR3 nucleotides are TGTGCCAGCACTCTAACGGCAGGGACTGAAAAACTGTTTTTT.

The chain uses TRBV2 and TRBJ2-2; D is undetermined. Germline CDR1 reads SNHLY; CDR2 reads FYNNEI. Trimming took off 6 bases at V and 6 bases at J, with 8 bases between the two ends. This CDR3 spans 12 amino acids. In nucleotides, the CDR3 is TGTGCCAGCAGGGAACGTGCCGGGGAGCTGTTTTTT. Its protein is CASRERAGELFF.

The chain recombines TRBV7-9 with TRBJ2-1; 9 bases agree with TRBD1. Germline CDR1 is SEHNR and CDR2 is FQNEAQ (reference sequence). The CDR3 is 14 amino acids. V trimming: 3 bases; J trimming: 7 bases; junction bases outside the gene matches: 4. The CDR3 bases are TGTGCCAGCAGCTTCGGACAGGGGAAGAATGAGCAGTTCTTC. Translating gives CASSFGQGKNEQFF. Looking up the rest from reference TRBV7-9 and TRBJ2-1 gives the full variable domain: DTGVSQNPRHKITKRGQNVTFRCDPISEHNRLYWYRQTLGQGPEFLTYFQNEAQLEKSRLLSDRFSAERPKGSFSTLEIQRTEQGDSAMYLCASSFGQGKNEQFFGPGTRLTVL.

This clone was recorded a few times. The rearrangement links TRBV5-1 to TRBJ2-1, with 7 bases fitting TRBD2. Germline values: CDR1 SGHRS, CDR2 YFSETQ. Losses at the gene ends were 4 bases for V and 0 bases for J; bases not matched to a gene: 4. The CDR3 has 15 residues. CDR3 loop: CASSGEGRSYNEQFF. CDR3 sequence (DNA): TGCGCCAGCAGCGGGGAGGGTCGCTCCTACAATGAGCAGTTCTTC.